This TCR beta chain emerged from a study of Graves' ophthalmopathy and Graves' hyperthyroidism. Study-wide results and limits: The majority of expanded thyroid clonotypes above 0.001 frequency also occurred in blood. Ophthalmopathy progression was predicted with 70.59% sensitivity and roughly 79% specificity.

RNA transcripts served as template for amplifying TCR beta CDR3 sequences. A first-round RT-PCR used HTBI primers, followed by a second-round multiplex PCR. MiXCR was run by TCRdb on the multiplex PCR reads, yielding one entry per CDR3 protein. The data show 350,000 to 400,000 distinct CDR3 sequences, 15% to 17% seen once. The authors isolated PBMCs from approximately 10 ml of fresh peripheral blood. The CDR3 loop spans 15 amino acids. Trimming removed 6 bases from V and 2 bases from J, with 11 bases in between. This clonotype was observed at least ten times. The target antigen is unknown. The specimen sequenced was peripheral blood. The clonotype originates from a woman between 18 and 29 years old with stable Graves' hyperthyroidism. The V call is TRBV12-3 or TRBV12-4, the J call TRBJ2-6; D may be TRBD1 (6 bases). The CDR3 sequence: CASSTYRAGANVLTF. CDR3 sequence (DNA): TGTGCCAGCAGCACTTACAGGGCTGGGGCCAACGTCCTGACTTTC.